The 2 T cell receptor beta chains below all came from one sample that was sequenced in a study of control samples from healthy donors and cancer patients. Profiled with immunoSEQ multiplex PCR; TCRdb holds only in-frame clones, not every one. Here the sample spans roughly 12,000 clones, approximately 94% being singletons. Sequenced: PBMCs. The receptors were gathered from a man aged 70-80 years with head and neck cancer.

This clone was seen once. The genes are TRBV6-4 and TRBJ1-1; no clear D. CDR1 is MRHNA and CDR2 is SNTAGT in the germline V gene. V was pared by 11 bases and J by 3 bases, with 16 bases between. This CDR3 contains 13 residues. The CDR3 bases are TGTGCCTTACCTTCAGAAGGCGACACTGAAGCTTTCTTT. This codes for CALPSEGDTEAFF.

V is TRBV2 and J is TRBJ2-1; 11 bases fit TRBD2. The germline V gene has CDR1 SNHLY and CDR2 FYNNEI. V was pared by 2 bases and J by 4 bases, with 4 bases of the junction left unmatched. This CDR3 contains 16 residues. DNA of the CDR3: TGTGCCAGCAGTGAATGGACTAGCGGGCTTTACAATGAGCAGTTCTTC. Protein: CASSEWTSGLYNEQFF. Full variable domain (missing parts from reference TRBV2 and TRBJ2-1): EPEVTQTPSHQVTQMGQEVILRCVPISNHLYFYWYRQILGQKVEFLVSFYNNEISEKSEIFDDQFSVERPDGSNFTLKIRSTKLEDSAMYFCASSEWTSGLYNEQFFGPGTRLTVL.